This T cell receptor beta chain was captured in a study of cytomegalovirus exposure and HLA in healthy donors. Trimming stripped 0 bases from V and 0 bases from J, with 9 bases between. CDR1 and CDR2 (germline): SGDLS, YYNGEE. This CDR3 spans 16 amino acids. 60 Vbeta and 13 Jbeta primers were used in PCR. Sequenced by immunoSEQ multiplex PCR; TCRdb stores in-frame clones only, minus some. The sample carries about 190,000 clones, about 77% recorded once. The chain has TRBV9 and TRBJ1-4; no reliable D call. The sequence came from a man aged 25 to 40 in good health and CMV-seropositive. The sequencing input was PBMCs. The CDR3 DNA is TGTGCCAGCAGCGTAGAACCGAGAACAACTAATGAAAAACTGTTTTTT. Translated, it gives CASSVEPRTTNEKLFF.